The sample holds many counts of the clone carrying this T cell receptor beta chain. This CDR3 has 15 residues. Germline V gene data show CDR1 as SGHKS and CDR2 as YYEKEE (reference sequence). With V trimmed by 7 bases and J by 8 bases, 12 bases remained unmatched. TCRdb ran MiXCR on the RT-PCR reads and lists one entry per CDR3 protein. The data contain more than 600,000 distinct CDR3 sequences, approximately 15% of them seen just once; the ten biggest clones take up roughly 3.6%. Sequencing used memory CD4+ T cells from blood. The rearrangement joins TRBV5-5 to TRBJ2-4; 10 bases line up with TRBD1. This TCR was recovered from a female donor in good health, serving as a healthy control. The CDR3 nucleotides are TGTGCCAGCGCTATCGGGGGACAGGGGAATGACATTCAGTACTTC. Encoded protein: CASAIGGQGNDIQYF.